The rows below give T cell receptor beta chains drawn from one sample of a study of blood T cell repertoires in COVID-19. TCRdb's copy holds only in-frame clones and misses some; the assay was immunoSEQ multiplex PCR. Found here are around 65,000 clones, 65% to 80% of them singletons; the top ten hold 15% to 20%. The sample comprised peripheral blood. These TCRs come from a man in his sixties with acute or convalescent COVID-19. Both conserved end residues are part of each CDR3. A D gene is named only where the DNA matches it firmly. A row's size may be missing; if present it is once, few, many or a size class.

D	size	J	V	CDR3	DNA
TRBD2	-	TRBJ2-1	TRBV6-5	CASKRSGSPTNGKFF	TGTGCCAGCAAGAGAAGCGGGAGCCCTACAAATGGAAAGTTCTTC
TRBD1	-	TRBJ1-6	TRBV2	CASTQRGRGRSPLHF	TGTGCCAGCACCCAAAGGGGCAGGGGGCGTTCACCCCTCCACTTT
TRBD2	-	TRBJ2-7	TRBV28	CASSFQREFYEQYF	TGTGCCAGCAGTTTCCAGCGGGAGTTCTACGAGCAGTACTTC
TRBD2	few	TRBJ2-3	TRBV27	CASSFPGLAGGPPDTQYF	TGTGCCAGCAGTTTCCCGGGACTAGCGGGAGGGCCACCAGATACGCAGTATTTT
-	-	TRBJ2-2	TRBV5-1	CASYGGTGELFF	TGCGCCAGCTACGGCGGCACCGGGGAGCTGTTTTTT
TRBD2	-	TRBJ2-5	TRBV4-2	CASSQVPGLALYETQYF	TGTGCCAGCAGCCAAGTTCCGGGACTAGCATTGTATGAGACCCAGTACTTC
-	-	TRBJ1-1	TRBV5-1	CASSPSQAGGTEAFF	TGCGCCAGCAGCCCCTCCCAGGCGGGGGGGACTGAAGCTTTCTTT
-	-	TRBJ2-4	TRBV3-1/TRBV3-2	CATTDSLAKNIQYF	TGTGCCACCACCGACAGTCTAGCCAAAAACATTCAGTACTTC
TRBD2	-	TRBJ2-3	TRBV3-1/TRBV3-2	CASSQGDYGSTDTQYF	TGTGCCAGCAGCCAAGGGGACTACGGGTCGACAGATACGCAGTATTTT
-	-	TRBJ2-7	TRBV7-9	CASSSWDKKYEQYF	TGTGCCAGCAGCTCTTGGGACAAAAAATACGAGCAGTACTTC
-	-	TRBJ1-1	TRBV27	CASSLIQGGTEAFF	TGTGCCAGCAGTTTAATCCAGGGAGGCACTGAAGCTTTCTTT
-	-	TRBJ2-7	TRBV28	CASRPESYEQYF	TGTGCCAGCAGACCGGAGAGCTACGAGCAGTACTTC
TRBD1	-	TRBJ1-5	TRBV9	CASSETGGNQPQHF	TGTGCCAGCAGCGAGACAGGGGGCAATCAGCCCCAGCATTTT
TRBD1	-	TRBJ2-4	TRBV6-2/TRBV6-3	CASSYLASGTGGGNIQYF	TGTGCCAGCAGTTACCTGGCCTCCGGGACAGGGGGCGGAAACATTCAGTACTTC
TRBD2	-	TRBJ2-7	TRBV20-1	CSASSGTSSYEQYF	TGCAGTGCGAGTAGCGGGACGAGCTCCTACGAGCAGTACTTC
TRBD1	-	TRBJ2-2	TRBV10-3	CAISGFSGGSNTGELFF	TGTGCCATCAGTGGGTTCTCAGGGGGCTCGAACACCGGGGAGCTGTTTTTT
TRBD2	-	TRBJ2-2	TRBV7-9	CASSLELAGYGNTGELFF	TGTGCCAGCAGCTTAGAGCTAGCGGGGTACGGCAACACCGGGGAGCTGTTTTTT
TRBD1	few	TRBJ2-3	TRBV5-8	CASNPPGTGAADTQYF	TGTGCCAGCAACCCGCCCGGGACAGGGGCCGCAGATACGCAGTATTTT
-	-	TRBJ1-1	TRBV27	CASSLKTGGNTEAFF	TGTGCCAGCAGTCTAAAGACAGGAGGTAACACTGAAGCTTTCTTT
-	few	TRBJ2-7	TRBV3-1/TRBV3-2	CASSPSEHRDEQYF	TGTGCCAGCAGCCCGAGTGAACATCGGGACGAGCAGTACTTC
TRBD2	-	TRBJ2-7	TRBV7-9	CASSLLAEISYEQYF	TGTGCCAGCAGCTTACTAGCGGAGATCTCCTACGAGCAGTACTTC
-	once	TRBJ2-3	TRBV7-2	CASSFPGHTDTQYF	TGTGCCAGCAGCTTCCCAGGACACACAGATACGCAGTATTTT
TRBD1	-	TRBJ1-2	TRBV24-1	CATSATGGGGYGYTF	TGTGCCACCAGTGCTACAGGGGGCGGCGGCTATGGCTACACCTTC
-	-	TRBJ2-1	TRBV9	CASSVGGEVSEQFF	TGTGCCAGCAGCGTAGGGGGGGAGGTGAGTGAGCAGTTCTTC
TRBD1	-	TRBJ2-3	TRBV18	CASSLGQGRADTQYF	TGTGCCAGCTCCCTGGGACAGGGGAGGGCAGATACGCAGTATTTT
TRBD1	few	TRBJ2-5	TRBV10-1	CASSPGAGTGRQETQYF	TGCGCCAGCTCCCCAGGAGCCGGGACAGGGCGACAAGAGACCCAGTACTTC
TRBD2	-	TRBJ2-1	TRBV4-1	CASSQDEGLAGVPGDNEQFF	TGCGCCAGCAGCCAAGATGAGGGACTAGCGGGTGTCCCTGGGGACAATGAGCAGTTCTTC
TRBD2	-	TRBJ2-1	TRBV28	CASSSLWTSGSVTYNEQFF	TGTGCCAGCAGTTCTCTTTGGACTAGCGGGAGTGTGACCTACAATGAGCAGTTCTTC
-	-	TRBJ2-1	TRBV9	CASSPHGVEQFF	TGTGCCAGCAGCCCCCATGGAGTTGAGCAGTTCTTC
-	once	TRBJ2-5	TRBV2	CASRNRVEGETQYF	TGTGCCAGCAGAAACAGGGTGGAAGGGGAGACCCAGTACTTC
TRBD1	-	TRBJ1-6	TRBV2	CATTPGQGGNSPLHF	TGTGCCACCACTCCGGGACAGGGGGGTAATTCACCCCTCCACTTT
-	-	TRBJ1-3	TRBV11-2	CASSLGLRLDTIYF	TGTGCCAGCAGCTTGGGACTTCGGTTGGACACCATATATTTT
TRBD2	-	TRBJ2-3	TRBV18	CASSPTSGRSDTQYF	TGTGCCAGCTCGCCGACTAGCGGGAGGTCGGATACGCAGTATTTT
TRBD1	-	TRBJ2-2	TRBV2	CASSEALLGDRGSVGELFF	TGTGCCAGCAGTGAAGCGCTTTTGGGGGACAGGGGATCTGTCGGGGAGCTGTTTTTT
TRBD2	-	TRBJ2-7	TRBV24-1	CATLYLAGDWYEQYF	TGTGCCACCCTGTATCTAGCGGGAGACTGGTACGAGCAGTACTTC
TRBD2	-	TRBJ2-7	TRBV28	CASSWEREVLSEQYF	TGTGCCAGCAGTTGGGAGCGGGAGGTCCTCTCCGAGCAGTACTTC
-	-	TRBJ1-2	TRBV29-1	CSVHRDGYTF	TGCAGCGTTCACAGGGATGGCTACACCTTC
-	-	TRBJ1-1	TRBV19	CASSSDGGTEAFF	TGTGCCAGTAGTTCAGACGGGGGTACTGAAGCTTTCTTT
TRBD1	-	TRBJ1-5	TRBV23-1	CASSPLGQGGENQPQHF	TGCGCCAGCAGTCCCCTGGGACAGGGGGGAGAAAATCAGCCCCAGCATTTT
-	-	TRBJ1-3	TRBV28	CASSLLDRGKPIYF	TGTGCCAGCAGTTTATTAGACAGAGGAAAGCCCATATATTTT
TRBD2	-	TRBJ2-7	TRBV6-6	CASGYFVSGRTYEQYF	TGTGCCAGCGGTTACTTCGTGAGCGGGAGGACCTACGAGCAGTACTTC
-	once	TRBJ1-1	TRBV5-5	CASSSLLGRTEAFF	TGTGCCAGCAGCTCCCTTTTGGGACGGACAGAGGCTTTCTTT
-	-	TRBJ1-6	TRBV30	CAWRSGTIRNSPLHF	TGTGCCTGGAGGTCCGGGACAATACGTAATTCACCCCTCCACTTT
TRBD2	-	TRBJ2-5	TRBV4-1	CASSQGRTSGLETQYF	TGCGCCAGCAGCCAGGGTCGTACTAGCGGGTTAGAGACCCAGTACTTC
-	medium-sized	TRBJ1-1	TRBV9	CASSRGGIDTEAFF	TGTGCCAGCAGCAGAGGAGGAATCGACACTGAAGCTTTCTTT
-	once	TRBJ2-5	TRBV28	CASSSPTGPQYF	TGTGCCAGCAGTTCCCCCACAGGGCCCCAGTACTTC
TRBD1	-	TRBJ1-4	TRBV9	CASSSRGPGEKLFF	TGTGCCAGCAGCTCTAGGGGGCCCGGTGAAAAACTGTTTTTT
-	-	TRBJ2-7	TRBV19	CASSPNRYEQYF	TGTGCCAGTAGTCCCAACAGGTACGAGCAGTACTTC
TRBD2	-	TRBJ2-1	TRBV11-3	CASSPRTSGRNEQFF	TGTGCCAGCAGCCCTAGGACTAGCGGGAGGAACGAGCAGTTCTTC
-	-	TRBJ2-7	TRBV21-1	CASSSRTSSYEQYF	TGTGCCAGCAGCAGTCGGACTAGTTCCTACGAGCAGTACTTC
TRBD2	-	TRBJ2-1	TRBV9	CASSVEAGFNEQFF	TGTGCCAGCAGCGTAGAAGCGGGATTCAATGAGCAGTTCTTC
TRBD1	-	TRBJ1-2	TRBV5-4	CASISGGQGNYGYTF	TGTGCCAGCATCTCCGGGGGACAGGGGAACTATGGCTACACCTTC
-	-	TRBJ2-1	TRBV28	CASSLAGLYMDNEQFF	TGTGCCAGCAGTTTAGCGGGGCTCTACATGGACAATGAGCAGTTCTTC
-	-	TRBJ1-4	TRBV10-3	CAISEIEDEKLFF	TGTGCCATCAGTGAGATCGAGGATGAAAAACTGTTTTTT
TRBD2	-	TRBJ2-7	TRBV5-1	CASSPSGRGGVGEQYF	TGCGCCAGCAGCCCCAGCGGTAGGGGAGGGGTAGGGGAGCAGTACTTC
-	once	TRBJ1-2	TRBV5-8	CASSLLESGYTF	TGTGCCAGCAGCTTGTTAGAGAGCGGCTACACCTTC
TRBD1	-	TRBJ2-5	TRBV4-3	CASSQDFGLGTGGEQETQYF	TGCGCCAGCAGCCAAGATTTTGGATTGGGGACAGGGGGTGAACAAGAGACCCAGTACTTC